What follows are 18 T cell receptor beta chains derived from one specimen sequenced in a study of shared clonotypes between healthy human individuals. Assay: immunoSEQ multiplex PCR; the TCRdb copy retains only in-frame clones and omits some. The data hold about 92,000 clones, with roughly half observed a single time. The sequenced sample was PBMCs. The source is a woman between 40 and 55 years old in good health. Some clones in this sample may be carry-over from other donors' samples.

The J gene is TRBJ2-7, the V gene TRBV7-6; TRBD1 is a possible D gene (6 bases). Germline CDR1 is SGHVS and CDR2 is FNYEAQ. The CDR3 sequence is 14 residues long. The V gene lost 0 bases and the J gene lost 6 bases, with 12 bases spanning the gap. The CDR3 DNA is TGTGCCAGCAGCTTAGCGGGGGCTAGCTCCGAGCAGTACTTC. Translation gives CASSLAGASSEQYF.

This chain uses TRBV19 with TRBJ1-1; 7 positions match TRBD1. CDR3 length: 14 residues. Per germline, CDR1 LNHDA and CDR2 SQIVND (reference sequence). V lost 8 bases, J lost 1 base, and 7 bases stayed unmatched. The CDR3 region is CASSYDRANTEAFF. As DNA, the CDR3 is TGTGCCAGTTCATACGACAGGGCGAACACTGAAGCTTTCTTT. Full variable domain (remainder filled in from reference TRBV19 and TRBJ1-1): DGGITQSPKYLFRKEGQNVTLSCEQNLNHDAMYWYRQDPGQGLRLIYYSQIVNDFQKGDIAEGYSVSREKKESFPLTVTSAQKNPTAFYLCASSYDRANTEAFFGQGTRLTVV.

To note about this clone: A read error is likely here: a far larger clone is one base away. The rearrangement links TRBV7-9 to TRBJ2-1; 7 positions agree with TRBD2. This CDR3 has 15 amino acids. The germline CDR1 and CDR2 sequences are SEHNR and FQNEAQ (reference sequence). The junction had 7 bases not matched to a gene; V was cut back by 2 bases and J by 6 bases. The CDR3 DNA follows: TGTGCCAGCAGCTTAATGCGGGAGAGCCGCAATGAGCAGTTCTTC. Its protein is CASSLMRESRNEQFF.

This clone was counted many times. This specimen includes other DNA sequences encoding the same CDR3. This CDR3 reads CASSLGGTRNQPQHF. For the CDR3, the DNA is TGTGCCAGCAGTTTGGGCGGGACACGAAATCAGCCCCAGCATTTT. This chain joins TRBV28 and TRBJ1-5, with D maybe TRBD1 (6 bases). CDR1 is MDHEN and CDR2 is SYDVKM in the germline V gene. The V gene lost 3 bases and the J gene lost 4 bases, with 13 bases spanning the gap. The CDR3 length is 15 residues.

The chain combines TRBV28 with TRBJ1-2; no reliable D call. The germline V gene has CDR1 MDHEN and CDR2 SYDVKM. V shed 2 bases and J shed 4 bases, with 11 bases lying between them. The CDR3 loop spans 14 amino acids. Here the CDR3 reads CASSLGRTSYGYTF. The DNA for the CDR3 is TGTGCCAGCAGTTTAGGGAGGACCTCCTATGGCTACACCTTC.

V gene TRBV9 combines with J gene TRBJ2-5, with TRBD2 matching over 11 bases. This CDR3 is 14 amino acids long. With 3 bases clipped from V and 8 bases from J, the junction kept 6 bases outside the gene matches. Germline lookup yields CDR1 SGDLS and CDR2 YYNGEE. The CDR3 DNA reads TGTGCCAGCAGCGCCGGGACTAGCGGAAATACCCAGTACTTC. Translated: CASSAGTSGNTQYF.

On this clone itself: It differs at one base from a far larger clone, so likely a read error. The identical CDR3 is also encoded by other nucleotide sequences in the sample. The rearrangement joins TRBV9 to TRBJ1-2; the D gene is possibly TRBD1 (5 bases). This CDR3 contains 15 residues. Germline V gene lookup returns CDR1 SGDLS and CDR2 YYNGEE. CDR3 amino acids: CASSVSTESNYGYTF. DNA of the CDR3: TGTGCCAGCAGCGTATCGACAGAATCAAACTACGGCTACACCTTC.

Turning to this clone: A far larger clone lies a single base away; this is likely a read error. Other DNA variants within this sample encode the same CDR3. CDR3 sequence: CASSDRYEQYF. The CDR3 region has the DNA TGTGCCAGCAGCGATAGGTACGAGCAGTACTTC. The chain is built from TRBV6-1 and TRBJ2-7; D is undetermined. This CDR3 has 11 amino acids. V shed 6 bases and J shed 4 bases, with 7 bases lying between them. Germline V CDR1 and CDR2: MNHNS, SASEGT.

V and J are TRBV30 and TRBJ1-5, with D unresolved. V was cut by 2 bases and J by 0 bases, with 11 bases left in between. The V gene's germline CDR1 is GTSNPN and CDR2 SVGIG (reference sequence). This CDR3 spans 15 amino acids. The CDR3 loop reads CAWSRGTPSNQPQHF. The CDR3, as DNA: TGTGCCTGGAGTAGAGGAACTCCTAGCAATCAGCCCCAGCATTTT. Full variable domain (missing parts from reference TRBV30 and TRBJ1-5): SQTIHQWPATLVQPVGSPLSLECTVEGTSNPNLYWYRQAAGRGLQLLFYSVGIGQISSEVPQNLSASRPQDRQFILSSKKLLLSDSGFYLCAWSRGTPSNQPQHFGDGTRLSIL.

The chain uses TRBV27 and TRBJ2-7; TRBD1 matches 7 bases. Germline CDR1 and CDR2: MNHEY and SMNVEV (reference sequence). There are 15 residues in the CDR3. The ends lost 0 bases at V and 4 bases at J; junction bases unmatched: 6. DNA of the CDR3: TGTGCCAGCAGTTTATCGAAAGGGGGCCTATACGAGCAGTACTTC. Encoded protein: CASSLSKGGLYEQYF.

This rearrangement joins TRBV11-3 to TRBJ2-3; unclear D gene. This CDR3 has 13 residues. V lost 0 bases and J lost 3, with 4 bases in between. The germline CDR1 and CDR2 sequences are SGHNT and YENEEA. Written as DNA, the CDR3 is TGTGCCAGCAGCTTAGATGGGACAGATACGCAGTATTTT. Its protein is CASSLDGTDTQYF.

This clone was recorded many times. Additional DNA sequences in this sample encode the identical CDR3. The chain has TRBV5-6 and TRBJ2-2; tentatively, D is TRBD2 (6 bases). CDR3 length: 14 residues. Germline CDR1 is SGHDT and CDR2 is YYEEEE. Trimming cost V 4 bases and J 9 bases, with 16 bases left between them. The CDR3, as DNA: TGTGCCAGCAGCCCCCCCGGGAGAGTGCGGGAGCTGTTTTTT. It is translated as CASSPPGRVRELFF.

In its sample, this clone was seen once. A single base separates this from a much larger clone, so it may be a read error. The V gene is TRBV7-8, the J gene TRBJ2-3; 7 nucleotides agree with TRBD2. This CDR3 region has 13 residues. Germline values: CDR1 SGHVS, CDR2 FQNEAQ. For the CDR3, the DNA is TGTGCCAGCAGAAGCGGGGTCACAGATGCGCAGTATTTT. Amino acids: CASRSGVTDAQYF.

On this clone itself: A far larger clone is off by one base, so a read error is likely. The CDR3 DNA sequence: TGTTCCAGCAGTACTCAGACAGGGCCTAATGAAAAACTGTTTTTT. Encoded protein: CSSSTQTGPNEKLFF. The chain employs TRBV28 and TRBJ1-4; TRBD1 agrees at 7 bases. This CDR3 has 15 amino acids. The germline V gene encodes CDR1 MDHEN and CDR2 SYDVKM.

Notes on this clone: A read error is likely here: a far larger clone is one base away. This chain uses TRBV7-9 with TRBJ1-2, with D possibly being TRBD1 (5 bases). The CDR3 runs to 12 residues. Trimming removed 5 bases at V and 6 bases at J, with 10 bases between. Germline CDR1 and CDR2: SEHNR and FQNEAQ (reference sequence). As DNA, the CDR3 is TGTGCCAGCAGCCCCCAGGACAATGGCTACACCTTC. It is translated as CASSPQDNGYTF.

At least ten counts were recorded for this clone. The genes are TRBV2 and TRBJ2-2, with D unresolved. The V end lost 2 bases, the J end lost 2 bases, and 9 bases lay between the germline ends. The CDR3 sequence is 15 residues long. Germline V gene data show CDR1 as SNHLY and CDR2 as FYNNEI. Written as DNA, the CDR3 is TGTGCCAGCAGTGAAAATCCCTTAAACACCGGGGAGCTGTTTTTT. This sequence encodes CASSENPLNTGELFF.

This chain uses TRBV18 with TRBJ2-5; maybe TRBD2 (6 bases). This CDR3 is 12 amino acids long. V lost 2 bases and J 11 bases, leaving 12 bases between the germline ends. Germline CDR1 is KGHSH and CDR2 is LQKENI. The CDR3 nucleotides read TGTGCCAGCTCACCATCGGGAGAAGAGCAGTACTTC. Its translation: CASSPSGEEQYF.

This clone was counted a few times. The V gene is TRBV28, the J gene TRBJ2-7; the match to TRBD1 covers 8 bases. The length of the CDR3 is 13 residues. With V trimmed by 2 bases and J by 5 bases, 2 bases remained unmatched. Germline CDR1 reads MDHEN; CDR2 reads SYDVKM. CDR3 DNA sequence: TGTGCCAGCAGTTTAGCAGGGGGCGACGAGCAGTACTTC. Translation gives CASSLAGGDEQYF.